The entry that follows covers one TCR beta chain sequence. The antigen remains undetermined. This sample was taken from a study of T cell responses to AZD1222 COVID-19 vaccine. General study points: Unmutated regions of variants are reportedly targeted by nearly half of spike-specific TCRs.

Measured with immunoSEQ multiplex PCR; TCRdb has only the in-frame clones, and not every one. The data show around 150,000 clones, less than 95% seen once. V was clipped by 1 base and J by 0 bases; unmatched bases: 4. This CDR3 spans 17 amino acids. In germline, CDR1 is SGHVS, CDR2 FQNEAQ. The genes are TRBV7-8 and TRBJ2-7, with 12 bases matching TRBD2. This clonotype originated in an adult in good health. Source: peripheral blood, taken on day 0 of AZD1222 vaccination. The DNA of the CDR3 is TGTGCCAGCAGCTTAGGAACGACTAGCGGGGGCTCCTACGAGCAGTACTTC. Protein product: CASSLGTTSGGSYEQYF.